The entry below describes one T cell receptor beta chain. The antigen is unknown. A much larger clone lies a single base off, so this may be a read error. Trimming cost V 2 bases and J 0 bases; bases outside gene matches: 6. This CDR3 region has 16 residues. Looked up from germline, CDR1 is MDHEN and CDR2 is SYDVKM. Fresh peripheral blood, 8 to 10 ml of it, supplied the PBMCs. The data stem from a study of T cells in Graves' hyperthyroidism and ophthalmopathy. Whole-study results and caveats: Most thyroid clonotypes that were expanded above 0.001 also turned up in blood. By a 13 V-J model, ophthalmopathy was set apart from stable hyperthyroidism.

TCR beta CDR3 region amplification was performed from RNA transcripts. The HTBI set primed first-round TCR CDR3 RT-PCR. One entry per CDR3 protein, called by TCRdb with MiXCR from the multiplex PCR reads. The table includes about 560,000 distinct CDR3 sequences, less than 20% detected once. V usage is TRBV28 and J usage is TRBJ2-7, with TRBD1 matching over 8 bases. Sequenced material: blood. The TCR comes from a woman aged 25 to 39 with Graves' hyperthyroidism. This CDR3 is CASSLPRQGYSYEQYF. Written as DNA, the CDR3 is TGTGCCAGCAGTTTACCCAGACAGGGGTACTCCTACGAGCAGTACTTC.